This TCR beta chain came from a study of T cells after yellow fever vaccination. It was through 5'RACE template switching that TCR cDNA was made, with a universal primer site and UMIs added. TCRdb re-derived calls from the 5' RACE reads in MiXCR, one entry per CDR3 protein. This sample has 500,000 to 550,000 distinct CDR3 sequences; around a fifth occur once, and the top ten carry about a sixth. About this clonotype: The antigen is unknown.

Findings and caveats of the study: Overall, a small share of clonotypes was seen in both CD4 and CD8 compartments. Boosting was followed by the reappearance of most primary-vaccination clones (96% CD4, under 90% CD8). There was a possibility that FACS-sorted repertoires contained abundant clonotypes contaminating from the bulk population.

This CDR3 has 13 amino acids. Trimming removed 2 bases from V and 4 bases from J, with 9 bases in between. Per germline, CDR1 SGHRS and CDR2 YFSETQ. The V call is TRBV5-1, the J call TRBJ1-1, with D possibly being TRBD1 (6 bases). This TCR was sampled from a man aged 18 to 35 who received the YFV17D yellow fever vaccine. The source was PBMCs, collected less than 25 days after the first yellow fever vaccination. The CDR3 sequence is CASSFLQGTEAFF. The CDR3 region has the DNA TGCGCCAGCAGCTTTCTACAGGGCACTGAAGCTTTCTTT. Full variable domain (missing parts from reference TRBV5-1 and TRBJ1-1): KAGVTQTPRYLIKTRGQQVTLSCSPISGHRSVSWYQQTPGQGLQFLFEYFSETQRNKGNFPGRFSGRQFSNSRSEMNVSTLELGDSALYLCASSFLQGTEAFFGQGTRLTVV.